Listed here is a single T cell receptor (beta chain). The age range of participants was 18 to 89 years, with residence in about 25 US areas. Recovered Cohort 3 donors showed two negative PCRs, clearance, or symptom resolution. With V trimmed by 2 bases and J by 10 bases, 8 bases remained unmatched. The CDR3 runs 14 residues. Germline V CDR1 and CDR2: KGHDR, SFDVKD. This sample is part of a study of blood T cell repertoires in COVID-19. Study overall: The study drew acute and convalescent COVID-19 samples from the United States, Italy and Spain. T cells, B-cell-depleted T cells, or PBMCs provided the cDNA or gDNA that served as material.

The repertoire was sequenced with immunoSEQ multiplex PCR; TCRdb's copy has only in-frame clones and lacks some. The data show about 310,000 clones, with 89% seen just once and about 9.5% held by the top ten. The chain links TRBV24-1 to TRBJ2-5, with 8 bases lining up with TRBD1. Sequencing input: PBMCs or T cells enriched from blood (not recorded which). The source is a woman in her thirties or forties who had recovered from COVID-19. CDR3 nucleotide sequence: TGTGCCACCAGTGATTCCCGGGACAGGTTTAGCCAGTACTTC. The encoded protein is CATSDSRDRFSQYF.